This T cell receptor beta chain is from a study of T cell changes during pregnancy in multiple sclerosis. Trimming cost V 1 base and J 0 bases; bases outside gene matches: 5. Germline V gene lookup returns CDR1 SGHNT and CDR2 YYREEE (reference sequence). This CDR3 is 16 amino acids long. TCRdb's copy holds only in-frame clones and misses some; the assay was immunoSEQ multiplex PCR. The repertoire holds approximately 100,000 clones, with 91% as singletons. The origin of this receptor is a female donor with multiple sclerosis, enrolled in a pregnancy study. Sequences were derived from peripheral blood, sampled after pregnancy. The chain recombines TRBV5-4 with TRBJ2-3, with TRBD2 identical over 7 bases. CDR3 amino acids: CASSLKLASSTDTQYF. CDR3 sequence (DNA): TGTGCCAGCAGCTTGAAACTAGCGTCTAGCACAGATACGCAGTATTTT.